A single T cell receptor beta chain is shown here with its context. Time point here: patch test 2, 6 weeks after DPC sensitization. As for treatment: therapeutic diphenylcyclopropenone sensitization with weekly scalp DPC. The study drew its donors from alopecia patients who were 18 to 70 years old and suitable for DPC. This entry is derived from a study of human T cells and chemical hapten exposure. Across the whole study: Patients, predominantly female, presented with alopecia areata, totalis or universalis. Slight differences in pooled library volume were the main source of varying TCR yields across samples.

Germline V gene data show CDR1 as DFQATT and CDR2 as SNEGSKA (reference sequence). Trimming stripped 5 bases from V and 6 bases from J, with 19 bases between. The CDR3 runs 15 residues. Unique molecular identifiers were affixed to discrete cDNA molecules within the library. From the RACE reads, TCRdb called clonotypes with MiXCR, one entry per CDR3 protein. The table lists around 130,000 distinct CDR3 sequences, roughly 10% of them singletons. This rearrangement joins TRBV20-1 to TRBJ1-4; D is undetermined. Material: whole blood, obtained in connection with sensitization to the hapten diphenylcyclopropenone (DPC). The source of this sequence is a woman in her forties or fifties with alopecia areata. Some clones in this sample may be carry-over from other donors' samples. CDR3 residues: CSAFSPFRGDEKLFF. The DNA of the CDR3 is TGCAGTGCTTTTTCACCTTTCCGGGGTGATGAAAAACTGTTTTTT.